Listed below are T cell receptor beta chains from one sample, sequenced in a study of radiotherapy plus CTLA-4 blockade in lung cancer. Libraries were prepared by immunoSEQ multiplex PCR; TCRdb keeps only in-frame clonotypes and omits some of them. This table holds 60,000 to 70,000 clones, approximately 79% found once. Material: peripheral blood, obtained from a patient treated with radiotherapy plus ipilimumab. These receptors were taken from a human donor with non-small cell lung cancer who had a complete response to radiotherapy plus ipilimumab. Both conserved end residues are part of each CDR3. The D gene is left open where the match is weak.

v_gene | d_gene | CDR3aa
TRBV5-1 | TRBD2 | CASSGGRVNTDTQYF
TRBV7-6 | TRBD2 | CASSPSGTPYNEQFF
TRBV10-3 | . | CAISEAGAKNIQYF
TRBV30 | TRBD1 | CAWSAPRQGVRANYGYTF
TRBV5-1 | TRBD2 | CASSRRRTSGLSSYNEQFF
TRBV10-1 | . | CASSEGGELDTEAFF
TRBV19 | . | CASSIGVHEQFF
TRBV5-1 | TRBD1 | CASSILDRETEAFF
TRBV30 | . | CACSTPSYEQYF
TRBV27 | . | CASSSGQFYGYTF
TRBV30 | . | CAWRWGFEQFF